The text below deals with one TCR beta chain. Other DNA sequences in this specimen translate into the identical CDR3. This sample is part of a study of long-term antiretroviral therapy in people with HIV. The libraries were made with immunoSEQ v3.0 at survey level. Only in-frame clones appear in the TCRdb table, and some are missing; sequencing was by immunoSEQ multiplex PCR. This table has 20,000 or so clones, approximately 90% appearing once. Unmatched junction bases numbered 2, after V lost 2 bases and J lost 0 bases. CDR3 length: 14 amino acids. CDR1 and CDR2 from the germline V gene are SGHDT and YYEEEE.

Sequencing was performed on unsorted PBMCs, taken 2.1 years after starting antiretroviral therapy. The source is a young man with HIV. The rearrangement links TRBV5-6 to TRBJ2-7, with 7 bases aligning to TRBD1. The CDR3 DNA follows: TGTGCCAGCAGCTTTGGGGACAGCTCCTACGAGCAGTACTTC. This codes for CASSFGDSSYEQYF.